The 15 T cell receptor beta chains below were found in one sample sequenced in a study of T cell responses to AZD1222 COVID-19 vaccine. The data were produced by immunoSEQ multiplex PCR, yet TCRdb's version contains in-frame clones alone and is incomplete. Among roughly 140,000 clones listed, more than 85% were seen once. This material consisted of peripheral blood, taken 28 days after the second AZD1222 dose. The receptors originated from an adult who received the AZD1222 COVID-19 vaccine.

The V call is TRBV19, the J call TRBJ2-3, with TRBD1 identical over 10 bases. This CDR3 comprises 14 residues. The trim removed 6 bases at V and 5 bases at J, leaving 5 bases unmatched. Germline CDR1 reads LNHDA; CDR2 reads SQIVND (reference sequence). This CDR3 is CASRPDRGRDTQYF. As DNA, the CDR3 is TGTGCCAGTAGGCCGGACAGGGGGAGAGATACGCAGTATTTT.

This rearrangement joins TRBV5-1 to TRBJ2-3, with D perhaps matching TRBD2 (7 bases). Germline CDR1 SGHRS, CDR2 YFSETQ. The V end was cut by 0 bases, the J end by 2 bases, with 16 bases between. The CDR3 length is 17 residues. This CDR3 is CASSLGAWRGLTDTQYF. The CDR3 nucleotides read TGCGCCAGCAGCTTGGGCGCCTGGCGGGGGCTCACAGATACGCAGTATTTT.

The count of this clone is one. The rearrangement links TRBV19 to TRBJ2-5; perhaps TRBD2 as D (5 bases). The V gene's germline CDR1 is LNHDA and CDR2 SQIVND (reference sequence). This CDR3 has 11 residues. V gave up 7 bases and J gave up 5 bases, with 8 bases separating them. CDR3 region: CASKSGETQYF. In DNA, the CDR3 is TGTGCCAGTAAGTCGGGGGAGACCCAGTACTTC.

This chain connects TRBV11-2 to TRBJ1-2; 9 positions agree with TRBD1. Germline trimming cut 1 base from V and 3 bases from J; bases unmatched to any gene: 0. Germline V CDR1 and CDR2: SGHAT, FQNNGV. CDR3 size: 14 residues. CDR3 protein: CASSLGTGDYGYTF. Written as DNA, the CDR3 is TGTGCCAGCAGCTTAGGGACAGGGGACTATGGCTACACCTTC.

The CDR3 DNA sequence: TGTGCCAGCCGCTGGCAGGGGGCTAACTATGGCTACACCTTC. It specifies CASRWQGANYGYTF. V usage is TRBV3-1 (or the pseudogene TRBV3-2) and J usage is TRBJ1-2, with 7 bases that match TRBD1. V shed 8 bases, J shed 0 bases, and the junction held 6 bases outside the gene matches. CDR1 is LGHDT, CDR2 YNNKEL, per germline (reference sequence). The CDR3 covers 14 residues.

CDR3 nucleotides: TGTGCCAGCACCCGGGACGGCGGTCAGCCCCAGCATTTT. Protein sequence: CASTRDGGQPQHF. J is TRBJ1-5 and V is TRBV2, with D tentatively TRBD1 (5 bases). The CDR3 runs to 13 residues. Germline V gene lookup returns CDR1 SNHLY and CDR2 FYNNEI. V was cut by 7 bases and J by 6 bases, with 13 bases left in between.

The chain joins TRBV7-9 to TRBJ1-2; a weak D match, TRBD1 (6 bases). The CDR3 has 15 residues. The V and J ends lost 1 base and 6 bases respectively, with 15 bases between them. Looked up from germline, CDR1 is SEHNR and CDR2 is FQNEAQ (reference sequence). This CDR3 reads CASSLGVPPGDGYTF. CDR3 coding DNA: TGTGCCAGCAGCTTAGGGGTTCCGCCAGGGGATGGCTACACCTTC. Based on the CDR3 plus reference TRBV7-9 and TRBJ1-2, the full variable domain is DTGVSQNPRHKITKRGQNVTFRCDPISEHNRLYWYRQTLGQGPEFLTYFQNEAQLEKSRLLSDRFSAERPKGSFSTLEIQRTEQGDSAMYLCASSLGVPPGDGYTFGSGTRLTVV.

CDR3 sequence reads: CASSLLLSGYTF. Written as DNA, the CDR3 is TGTGCCAGCAGTTTACTACTTAGTGGCTACACCTTC. The chain employs TRBV28 and TRBJ1-2; D gene ambiguous. The CDR3 totals 12 residues. V was shortened by 2 bases and J by 7 bases, with 8 bases between the two germline ends. The germline V gene has CDR1 MDHEN and CDR2 SYDVKM.

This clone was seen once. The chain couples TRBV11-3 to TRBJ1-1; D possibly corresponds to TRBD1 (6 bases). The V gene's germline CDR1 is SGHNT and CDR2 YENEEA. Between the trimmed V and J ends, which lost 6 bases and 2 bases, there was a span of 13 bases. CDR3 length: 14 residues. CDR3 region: CASRGTHLNTEAFF. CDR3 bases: TGTGCCAGCAGGGGGACACACCTTAACACTGAAGCTTTCTTT.

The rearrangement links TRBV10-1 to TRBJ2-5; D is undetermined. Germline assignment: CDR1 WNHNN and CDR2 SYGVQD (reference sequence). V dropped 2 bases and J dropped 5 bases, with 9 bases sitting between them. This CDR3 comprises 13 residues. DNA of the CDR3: TGCGCCAGCAGTGAGACCAGACGGGAGACCCAGTACTTC. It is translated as CASSETRRETQYF.

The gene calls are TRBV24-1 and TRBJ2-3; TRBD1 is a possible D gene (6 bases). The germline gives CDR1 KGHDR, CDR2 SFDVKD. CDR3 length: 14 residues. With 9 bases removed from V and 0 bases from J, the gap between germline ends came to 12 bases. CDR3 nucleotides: TGTGCCACCGAGGACAGATCTAGCACAGATACGCAGTATTTT. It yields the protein CATEDRSSTDTQYF.

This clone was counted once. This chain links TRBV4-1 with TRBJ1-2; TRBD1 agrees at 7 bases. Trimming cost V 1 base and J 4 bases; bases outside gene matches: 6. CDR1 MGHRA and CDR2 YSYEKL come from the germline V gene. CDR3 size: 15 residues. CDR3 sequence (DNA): TGCGCCAGCAGCCAAGTGGGGGACAGCGGCTATGGCTACACCTTC. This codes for CASSQVGDSGYGYTF.

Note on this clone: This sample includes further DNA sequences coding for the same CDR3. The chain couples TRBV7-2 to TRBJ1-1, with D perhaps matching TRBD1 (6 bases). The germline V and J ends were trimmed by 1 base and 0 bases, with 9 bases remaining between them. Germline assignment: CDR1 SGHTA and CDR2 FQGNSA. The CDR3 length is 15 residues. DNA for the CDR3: TGTGCCAGCAGCTTAGTGGGGGCGCTGAACACTGAAGCTTTCTTT. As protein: CASSLVGALNTEAFF. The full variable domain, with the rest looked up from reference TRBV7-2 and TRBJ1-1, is GAGVSQSPSNKVTEKGKDVELRCDPISGHTALYWYRQSLGQGLEFLIYFQGNSAPDKSGLPSDRFSAERTGGSVSTLTIQRTQQEDSAVYLCASSLVGALNTEAFFGQGTRLTVV.

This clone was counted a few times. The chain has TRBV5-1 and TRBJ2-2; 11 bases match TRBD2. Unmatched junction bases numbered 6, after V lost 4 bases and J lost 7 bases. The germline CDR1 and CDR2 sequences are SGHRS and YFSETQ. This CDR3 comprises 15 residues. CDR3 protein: CASSPGTSGIGELFF. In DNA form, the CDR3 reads TGCGCCAGCAGCCCTGGGACTAGCGGTATCGGGGAGCTGTTTTTT.

CDR3 nucleotide sequence: TGCAGCGTTGAAAACTCGGTCGGGGAGCTGTTTTTT. This encodes CSVENSVGELFF. The chain uses TRBV29-1 and TRBJ2-2; D unresolved. CDR1 is SQVTM and CDR2 is ANQGSEA in the germline V gene. CDR3 length: 12 amino acids. V gave up 2 bases and J gave up 7 bases, with 8 bases separating them.